This T cell receptor beta chain emerged from a study of T cells after yellow fever vaccination. Whole-study results and caveats: Repertoires obtained by FACS sorting could include abundant clonotypes that entered as contaminants from the bulk population.

V was clipped by 5 bases and J by 6 bases, with 12 bases between them. The length of the CDR3 is 13 residues. Germline V lookup: CDR1 SGDLS, CDR2 YYNGEE. Worth noting for this clonotype: Its matching antigen is unknown.

TCRdb reprocessed the 5' RACE reads via MiXCR and lists one record per CDR3 protein. Here the sample spans 300,000 to 400,000 distinct CDR3 sequences, about 8.3% being singletons. The clonotype was recovered from a man aged 18-30 years who received the YFV17D yellow fever vaccine. The rearrangement uses TRBV9 and TRBJ2-1; D gene ambiguous. The sample consisted of PBMCs, taken more than 40 days after the first yellow fever vaccination. The CDR3 protein is CASSTPMFNEQFF. In DNA, the CDR3 is TGTGCCAGCAGTACCCCCATGTTCAATGAGCAGTTCTTC.